What follows are 28 T cell receptor beta chains derived from one specimen sequenced in a study of T-cell memory formation after mild COVID-19. TCRdb analysed the 5' RACE reads with MiXCR anew, one entry per CDR3 protein. The sample has hundreds of thousands of distinct CDR3 sequences, roughly 25% seen once. Sequenced material: PBMCs or a T cell subset sorted from them (not recorded which). These receptors were obtained from an adult woman who had mild COVID-19 (a few samples of this study predate the infection). Cell type and time point are not known.

This clonotype was observed a handful of times. The V gene is TRBV2, the J gene TRBJ2-6; D gene uncertain. The germline V and J ends were trimmed by 6 bases and 0 bases, with 6 bases remaining between them. Germline V gene lookup returns CDR1 SNHLY and CDR2 FYNNEI. The CDR3 loop spans 14 amino acids. The CDR3 loop reads CASSQSSGANVLTF. In nucleotides, the CDR3 is TGTGCCAGCAGCCAGAGCTCTGGGGCCAACGTCCTGACTTTC.

In this sample, this clonotype turned up a few times. This rearrangement joins TRBV4-2 to TRBJ2-2; D gene unclear. Trimming took off 1 base at V and 8 bases at J, with 17 bases between the two ends. The V gene's germline CDR1 is LGHNA and CDR2 YNFKEQ. The CDR3 is 16 residues long. The CDR3 region is CASSQVGIPPHGELFF. DNA of the CDR3: TGTGCCAGCAGCCAAGTGGGGATCCCTCCCCATGGGGAGCTGTTTTTT.

This clonotype was observed a handful of times. The J gene is TRBJ2-2, the V gene TRBV12-3 or TRBV12-4, with D unclear. V dropped 3 bases and J dropped 1 base, with 6 bases sitting between them. This CDR3 is 14 amino acids long. The CDR3 DNA is TGTGCCAGCAGTTTTGAAGGGAACACCGGGGAGCTGTTTTTT. This gives the protein CASSFEGNTGELFF.

The chain uses TRBV11-2 and TRBJ2-5, with 13 bases identical to TRBD2. CDR3 length equals 18 residues. Germline V gene sequence: CDR1 SGHAT, CDR2 FQNNGV. V shed 3 bases and J 4 bases; nucleotides not matched to a gene: 11. CDR3 residues: CASSFHGGLAGVVETQYF. The CDR3 DNA reads TGTGCCAGCAGCTTCCATGGCGGACTAGCGGGAGTTGTAGAGACCCAGTACTTC.

Only a few counts were recorded for this clonotype. The chain combines TRBV7-2 with TRBJ1-3; possibly TRBD1 for D (5 bases). CDR3 length: 15 residues. Germline CDR1 and CDR2: SGHTA and FQGNSA. V gave up 5 bases and J gave up 3 bases, with 14 bases separating them. CDR3 nucleotides: TGTGCCAGCAGCCTACTGAGGGGATTTGGAAACACCATATATTTT. Protein sequence: CASSLLRGFGNTIYF. Full variable domain (remainder filled in from reference TRBV7-2 and TRBJ1-3): GAGVSQSPSNKVTEKGKDVELRCDPISGHTALYWYRQSLGQGLEFLIYFQGNSAPDKSGLPSDRFSAERTGGSVSTLTIQRTQQEDSAVYLCASSLLRGFGNTIYFGEGSWLTVV.

The genes are TRBV9 and TRBJ2-1; the match to TRBD2 covers 8 bases. Germline V gene lookup returns CDR1 SGDLS and CDR2 YYNGEE. V dropped 4 bases and J dropped 3; count of bases not matched to a gene: 12. This CDR3 spans 17 amino acids. CDR3 in DNA: TGTGCCAGCAGCCCCCACGTGTTTGCGGGAGGCTACAATGAGCAGTTCTTC. The encoded protein is CASSPHVFAGGYNEQFF. Based on the CDR3 plus reference TRBV9 and TRBJ2-1, the full variable domain is DSGVTQTPKHLITATGQRVTLRCSPRSGDLSVYWYQQSLDQGLQFLIQYYNGEERAKGNILERFSAQQFPDLHSELNLSSLELGDSALYFCASSPHVFAGGYNEQFFGPGTRLTVL.

This clonotype was observed a few times. The chain couples TRBV12-3 or TRBV12-4 to TRBJ2-3; TRBD2 aligns across 8 bases. V trimming: 4 bases; J trimming: 6 bases; junction bases outside the gene matches: 9. The CDR3 spans 15 residues. The CDR3 DNA sequence: TGTGCCAGCAGTTCCCCCGGGACTAGGGGGGATACGCAGTATTTT. The encoded protein is CASSSPGTRGDTQYF.

This sequence joins TRBV27 and TRBJ2-6, with D tentatively TRBD1 (5 bases). Trimming took 1 base from V and 2 from J, leaving 9 bases between them. The CDR3 loop spans 16 amino acids. Per germline, CDR1 MNHEY and CDR2 SMNVEV (reference sequence). Here the CDR3 reads CASSLWGTAGANVLTF. Written as DNA, the CDR3 is TGTGCCAGCAGTTTATGGGGCACCGCTGGGGCCAACGTCCTGACTTTC.

This clonotype showed up just a few times. The J gene is TRBJ2-5, the V gene TRBV9; D is tentatively TRBD1 or TRBD2 (5 bases each). The V end was cut by 0 bases, the J end by 9 bases, with 9 bases between. CDR3 length: 12 residues. Germline V CDR1 and CDR2: SGDLS, YYNGEE. The CDR3 nucleotides read TGTGCCAGCAGCGTAGCGCCGGGACCCCAGTACTTC. Translating it yields CASSVAPGPQYF.

A single count supports this clonotype. V and J are TRBV6-5 and TRBJ2-1, with 8 bases lining up with TRBD2. Germline V gene sequence: CDR1 MNHEY, CDR2 SVGAGI. CDR3 size: 15 residues. The trim removed 6 bases at V and 7 bases at J, leaving 11 bases unmatched. CDR3 sequence (DNA): TGTGCCAGCAGCAAGCCGGGACTAGTGATAAATGAGCAGTTCTTC. Translated: CASSKPGLVINEQFF.

The CDR3, as DNA: TGCGCCAGCAGCTCCGGTTCGGGGCAAGGCTACACCTTC. This translates into CASSSGSGQGYTF. The chain recombines TRBV5-1 with TRBJ1-2; perhaps TRBD1 as D (5 bases). Per the germline V gene, CDR1 is SGHRS and CDR2 is YFSETQ. Trimming shortened V by 3 bases and J by 8 bases, and 14 bases separated the two germline ends. The CDR3 length is 13 residues.

This clonotype has only a few counts. The CDR3, as DNA: TGTGCCAGCAGTTTAATATATGCTGAAGCTTTCTTT. Encoded protein: CASSLIYAEAFF. V and J are TRBV12-3 or TRBV12-4 and TRBJ1-1; unclear D gene. Trimming pared 2 bases from V and 6 bases from J, leaving 7 bases between. The CDR3 loop spans 12 amino acids.

This clonotype was counted only a few times. V gene TRBV20-1 combines with J gene TRBJ2-7; a weak D match, TRBD2 (6 bases). This CDR3 region has 14 residues. The germline V gene encodes CDR1 DFQATT and CDR2 SNEGSKA (reference sequence). Between the trimmed V and J ends, which lost 2 bases and 3 bases, there was a span of 14 bases. In DNA form, the CDR3 reads TGCAGTGCTAGACAGGCGGGGAACTTCTACGAGCAGTACTTC. Translation: CSARQAGNFYEQYF.

The V and J genes are TRBV7-2 and TRBJ2-7, with 7 bases that match TRBD2. V trimming: 4 bases; J trimming: 3 bases; junction bases outside the gene matches: 9. The CDR3 has 15 amino acids. CDR1 and CDR2 from the germline V gene are SGHTA and FQGNSA. The CDR3 bases are TGTGCCAGCAGCTGGGCTAGCGGAGGTTACTACGAGCAGTACTTC. Translating it yields CASSWASGGYYEQYF.

This clonotype was found a few times. The chain links TRBV5-1 to TRBJ2-4; 9 bases are shared with TRBD2. This CDR3 contains 14 residues. V was pared by 3 bases and J by 2 bases, with 0 bases of the junction left unmatched. CDR1 is SGHRS and CDR2 is YFSETQ in the germline V gene. The CDR3 DNA sequence: TGCGCCAGCAGCTCTAGCGGGACCAAAAACATTCAGTACTTC. It yields the protein CASSSSGTKNIQYF.

This chain connects TRBV12-3 or TRBV12-4 to TRBJ2-2; 8 bases fit TRBD2. V lost 6 bases, J lost 4 bases, and 10 bases stayed unmatched. CDR3 length: 16 residues. The CDR3 here is CASSPLAGETTGELFF. The CDR3 DNA reads TGTGCCAGCAGCCCTCTAGCGGGCGAAACCACCGGGGAGCTGTTTTTT.

DNA of the CDR3: TGTGCCAGCAGCCAGGCAGCGGGGGGGCCGCGGGAGACCCAGTACTTC. Its translation is CASSQAAGGPRETQYF. The J gene is TRBJ2-5, the V gene TRBV3-1; 10 bases agree with TRBD2. This CDR3 has 16 residues. CDR1 and CDR2 from the germline V gene are LGHDT and YNNKEL (reference sequence). The J segment lost 5 bases and the V segment lost 3 bases, leaving 9 bases of the junction unmatched.

The V and J genes are TRBV5-1 and TRBJ2-3; either TRBD1 or TRBD2 may supply D (5 bases each). Germline values: CDR1 SGHRS, CDR2 YFSETQ. Deletions cut 5 bases from V and 4 bases from J, with 17 bases between. The CDR3 sequence is 15 residues long. CDR3: CASSSLLGDADTQYF. DNA of the CDR3: TGCGCCAGCAGTTCTCTATTGGGGGACGCAGATACGCAGTATTTT.

CDR3 in amino acids: CASSLGTGTEQYF. As DNA, the CDR3 is TGTGCCAGCAGCCTGGGAACAGGGACCGAGCAGTACTTC. The gene calls are TRBV27 and TRBJ2-7, with TRBD1 as a possible D gene (6 bases). The CDR3 runs to 13 residues. Germline CDR1 MNHEY, CDR2 SMNVEV (reference sequence). Trimming shortened V by 6 bases and J by 6 bases, and 15 bases separated the two germline ends.

In this sample, this clonotype turned up a few times. This chain connects TRBV12-3 or TRBV12-4 to TRBJ2-5, with D possibly called TRBD1 or TRBD2 (5 bases each). The CDR3 extends over 15 amino acids. V gave up 6 bases and J gave up 7 bases, with 21 bases separating them. The CDR3 reads CASSPRDGFSGTQYF. The CDR3 coding sequence is TGTGCCAGCAGCCCTCGGGACGGTTTTTCCGGGACCCAGTACTTC.

Here the CDR3 reads CASSLAAAYQETQYF. CDR3 nucleotides: TGTGCCAGCAGCTTAGCGGCAGCCTATCAAGAGACCCAGTACTTC. This sequence joins TRBV7-3 and TRBJ2-5; no definite D call. Germline V gene lookup returns CDR1 SGHTA and CDR2 FQGTGA. The length of the CDR3 is 15 residues. Trimming shortened V by 2 bases and J by 2 bases, and 12 bases separated the two germline ends.

The rearrangement joins TRBV5-1 to TRBJ2-5; tentatively, D is TRBD1 (6 bases). The V end was cut by 4 bases, the J end by 5 bases, with 18 bases between. The V gene's germline CDR1 is SGHRS and CDR2 YFSETQ. This CDR3 has 15 amino acids. The CDR3 nucleotides are TGCGCCAGCAGCCCCGATACAGGGCTCGGTGAGACCCAGTACTTC. Encoded protein: CASSPDTGLGETQYF.

This chain joins TRBV20-1 and TRBJ2-7; 9 nucleotides line up with TRBD1. Trimming removed 6 bases from V and 4 bases from J; junction bases left unmatched: 13. From germline, CDR1 is DFQATT and CDR2 SNEGSKA (reference sequence). The CDR3 runs to 15 residues. Here the CDR3 DNA reads TGCAGTGCCCAGGCTAGGGACAGGGTTATTTACGAGCAGTACTTC. It encodes CSAQARDRVIYEQYF.

The chain carries TRBV5-4 and TRBJ1-2; D gene uncertain. The CDR3 has 15 amino acids. The V end lost 1 base, the J end lost 6 bases, and 16 bases lay between the germline ends. CDR1 is SGHNT and CDR2 is YYREEE in the germline V gene (reference sequence). The CDR3 nucleotides read TGTGCCAGCAGCTTGTTGATAACCGGGCGAAATGGCTACACCTTC. This gives the protein CASSLLITGRNGYTF.

This chain uses TRBV6-1 with TRBJ1-4, with TRBD1 matching over 8 bases. This CDR3 has 18 amino acids. Trimming cost V 6 bases and J 0 bases; bases outside gene matches: 12. The germline CDR1 and CDR2 sequences are MNHNS and SASEGT. DNA of the CDR3: TGTGCCAGCAGCCTGAGATGGACAGGGCTTGCAACTAATGAAAAACTGTTTTTT. Translated, it gives CASSLRWTGLATNEKLFF.

This clonotype was observed a handful of times. The chain carries TRBV2 and TRBJ2-3; 13 bases map to TRBD2. The ends lost 11 bases at V and 6 bases at J; junction bases unmatched: 8. CDR1 and CDR2 from the germline V gene are SNHLY and FYNNEI. This CDR3 has 14 residues. CDR3 nucleotides: TGTGCCGCACGGACTAGCGGGGGTTTTGATACGCAGTATTTT. Translation gives CAARTSGGFDTQYF.

V usage is TRBV24-1 and J usage is TRBJ2-7; 8 bases are a match to TRBD1. Germline V gene sequence: CDR1 KGHDR, CDR2 SFDVKD. CDR3 size: 15 residues. The V gene end was trimmed by 4 bases and the J gene end by 6 bases; junction bases not matched to a gene: 10. In DNA form, the CDR3 reads TGTGCCACCAGTGAAACCGGGACAGGCTTCCTCGAGCAGTACTTC. Translated, it gives CATSETGTGFLEQYF.

The V call is TRBV6-1, the J call TRBJ1-2, with D uncertain. Germline loops: CDR1 MNHNS, CDR2 SASEGT. The CDR3 loop spans 13 amino acids. Between the trimmed V and J ends, which lost 3 bases and 3 bases, there was a span of 8 bases. The CDR3 DNA reads TGTGCCAGCAGTGACAGACTTGACTATGGCTACACCTTC. Its protein is CASSDRLDYGYTF.